Below, 26 T cell receptor beta chains from the same sample are listed, as sequenced in a study of early T cells in non-severe SARS-CoV-2 infection. TCRdb analysed the 5' RACE reads with MiXCR anew, one entry per CDR3 protein. Altogether some 59,000 distinct CDR3 sequences are present, approximately 9.9% being singletons, with the ten largest covering more than 20%. The material sequenced was whole blood. These receptors came from an adult who was a healthcare worker with PCR-confirmed SARS-CoV-2 infection or an uninfected control (not recorded which).

This clonotype was seen more than once but under ten times. V gene TRBV5-6 combines with J gene TRBJ2-1; D not certain. With 0 bases removed from V and 8 bases from J, the gap between germline ends came to 6 bases. The CDR3 extends over 12 amino acids. Germline CDR1 and CDR2: SGHDT and YYEEEE. The CDR3 nucleotides are TGTGCCAGCAGCTTGGTAACTCATGAGCAGTTCTTC. Amino acid sequence: CASSLVTHEQFF.

The chain employs TRBV5-1 and TRBJ1-5; 11 positions match TRBD1. Germline V gene data show CDR1 as SGHRS and CDR2 as YFSETQ. V lost 3 bases to trimming and J lost 6 bases; unmatched junction nucleotides: 2. The CDR3 totals 14 residues. This chain's CDR3 is CASSWGTGGQPQHF. DNA for the CDR3: TGCGCCAGCAGCTGGGGGACAGGGGGTCAGCCCCAGCATTTT.

This clonotype was counted at least ten times. J is TRBJ2-3 and V is TRBV6-2 or TRBV6-3, with 7 bases lining up with TRBD1. Germline loops: CDR1 MNHEY, CDR2 SVGEGT. The CDR3 has 16 residues. V gave up 6 bases and J gave up 1 base; unmatched junction bases: 10. The CDR3 nucleotides are TGTGCCAGCAGAGTCGGGACAGCTGGTCGCACAGATACGCAGTATTTT. This sequence encodes CASRVGTAGRTDTQYF.

This clonotype has at least ten counts. The chain recombines TRBV12-3 or TRBV12-4 with TRBJ2-1; 9 bases map to TRBD2. The CDR3 spans 15 residues. Trimming cost V 7 bases and J 2 bases; bases outside gene matches: 6. The chain's CDR3 is CASTTGGGAYNEQFF. The CDR3 DNA reads as TGTGCCAGCACGACCGGCGGGGGGGCCTACAATGAGCAGTTCTTC.

This clonotype was counted between two and nine times. The chain carries TRBV3-1 and TRBJ1-6, with TRBD1 matching over 8 bases. This CDR3 is built from 14 residues. V gave up 5 bases and J gave up 5 bases; unmatched junction bases: 2. Germline CDR1 reads LGHDT; CDR2 reads YNNKEL (reference sequence). The CDR3 loop reads CASSTTGDNSPLHF. For the CDR3, the DNA is TGTGCCAGCAGCACGACAGGGGATAATTCACCCCTCCACTTT.

This clonotype was observed a few times. V gene TRBV5-4 combines with J gene TRBJ1-2; D is possibly TRBD1 (6 bases). The CDR3 sequence is 15 residues long. Per germline, CDR1 SGHNT and CDR2 YYREEE (reference sequence). V was cut by 3 bases and J by 2 bases, with 14 bases left in between. CDR3 nucleotide sequence: TGTGCCAGCAGCTCCCCGGGGACACTCAACTATGGCTACACCTTC. Translation: CASSSPGTLNYGYTF.

The rearrangement links TRBV12-3 or TRBV12-4 to TRBJ1-1, with D uncertain. The CDR3 totals 14 residues. V shed 6 bases and J shed 4 bases, with 15 bases lying between them. CDR3 region: CASRDRVETTEAFF. The CDR3, as DNA: TGTGCCAGCAGGGATAGGGTGGAGACCACTGAAGCTTTCTTT.

This clonotype was recorded a few times. V and J are TRBV13 and TRBJ2-4; 9 bases match TRBD1. V lost 0 bases, J lost 6 bases, and 9 bases stayed unmatched. This CDR3 has 17 amino acids. From germline, CDR1 is PRHDT and CDR2 FYEKMQ (reference sequence). Here the CDR3 DNA reads TGTGCCAGCAGCTTAGGCCTGGGACAGGGCCTTGGAAACATTCAGTACTTC. Translated, it gives CASSLGLGQGLGNIQYF. Looking up the rest from reference TRBV13 and TRBJ2-4 gives the full variable domain: AAGVIQSPRHLIKEKRETATLKCYPIPRHDTVYWYQQGPGQDPQFLISFYEKMQSDKGSIPDRFSAQQFSDYHSELNMSSLELGDSALYFCASSLGLGQGLGNIQYFGAGTRLSVL.

The gene calls are TRBV13 and TRBJ1-3; D is perhaps TRBD1 (6 bases). This CDR3 is built from 17 residues. CDR1 and CDR2 from the germline V gene are PRHDT and FYEKMQ (reference sequence). V was clipped by 3 bases and J by 0 bases, with 15 bases between them. The CDR3 loop is CASSLTGRLDSGNTIYF. In nucleotides, the CDR3 is TGTGCCAGCAGCTTGACAGGAAGATTGGACTCTGGAAACACCATATATTTT. Using reference TRBV13 and TRBJ1-3 for the parts outside the CDR3, the full variable domain is AAGVIQSPRHLIKEKRETATLKCYPIPRHDTVYWYQQGPGQDPQFLISFYEKMQSDKGSIPDRFSAQQFSDYHSELNMSSLELGDSALYFCASSLTGRLDSGNTIYFGEGSWLTVV.

The table lists this clonotype with a few counts. The chain uses TRBV5-1 and TRBJ2-7; no definite D call. The V end lost 3 bases, the J end lost 2 bases, and 9 bases lay between the germline ends. CDR1 and CDR2 from the germline V gene are SGHRS and YFSETQ. The CDR3 length is 13 residues. The CDR3 sequence: CASSSDPAYEQYF. The CDR3 DNA is TGCGCCAGCAGCTCCGACCCCGCCTACGAGCAGTACTTC.

Of note for this clonotype: One end of the junction fails to match germline, which may point to a read error. The chain couples TRBV3-1 to TRBJ2-5; D possibly corresponds to TRBD1 (6 bases). CDR1 LGHDT and CDR2 YNNKEL come from the germline V gene (reference sequence). The CDR3 extends over 18 amino acids. The CDR3: CTSSQEGVVVGARKTQYF. The DNA for the CDR3 is TGTACCAGCAGCCAAGAAGGGGTAGTCGTGGGGGCCAGAAAGACCCAGTACTTC.

The V and J genes are TRBV7-9 and TRBJ1-1; D may be TRBD1 (5 bases). Trimming stripped 3 bases from V and 2 bases from J, with 10 bases between. Germline CDR1 SEHNR, CDR2 FQNEAQ (reference sequence). The length of the CDR3 is 14 residues. The CDR3 DNA reads as TGTGCCAGCAGCTTCCAGGGTATCAACACTGAAGCTTTCTTT. It encodes CASSFQGINTEAFF.

This clonotype was counted ten times or more. The gene calls are TRBV3-1 and TRBJ2-5; no firm D call. CDR1 and CDR2 (germline): LGHDT, YNNKEL (reference sequence). The CDR3 covers 13 residues. Trimming cost V 1 base and J 8 bases, with 11 bases left between them. As DNA, the CDR3 is TGTGCCAGCAGCCAAGGGCCTCCGAAAACCCAGTACTTC. Protein sequence: CASSQGPPKTQYF.

This clonotype was detected ten times or more. This rearrangement joins TRBV2 to TRBJ2-3; possibly TRBD2 for D (7 bases). Trimming removed 3 bases from V and 3 bases from J, with 13 bases in between. The germline V gene encodes CDR1 SNHLY and CDR2 FYNNEI. The CDR3 covers 15 residues. The DNA for the CDR3 is TGTGCCAGCAGTGATTGGCGGGGGCCAACAGATACGCAGTATTTT. It translates to CASSDWRGPTDTQYF.

This clonotype came up a few times. V gene TRBV19 combines with J gene TRBJ1-1, with no clear D. CDR1 is LNHDA, CDR2 SQIVND, per germline (reference sequence). V was pared by 6 bases and J by 3 bases, with 14 bases between. The CDR3 is 14 residues long. CDR3 nucleotide sequence: TGTGCCAGTAGGCAAGGACTGATGGACACTGAAGCTTTCTTT. This sequence encodes CASRQGLMDTEAFF.

The sample holds one count of this clonotype. This chain links TRBV6-5 with TRBJ2-3; D perhaps matches TRBD2 (5 bases). Trimming stripped 4 bases from V and 0 bases from J, with 11 bases between. This CDR3 is 15 amino acids long. CDR1 and CDR2 (germline): MNHEY, SVGAGI. The CDR3 here is CASSFTGSSTDTQYF. CDR3 nucleotides: TGTGCCAGCAGTTTCACGGGGTCTAGCACAGATACGCAGTATTTT.

This clonotype has at least ten counts. Compared with germline, one end of the junction differs, possibly owing to a read error. V usage is TRBV3-1 and J usage is TRBJ2-7; D may correspond to TRBD1 or TRBD2 (5 bases each). Per the germline V gene, CDR1 is LGHDT and CDR2 is YNNKEL (reference sequence). The CDR3 extends over 15 amino acids. The CDR3 spells CASSQVGPHPIEQHF. The DNA for the CDR3 is TGTGCCAGCAGCCAAGTGGGACCCCATCCGATCGAGCAGCACTTC.

This clonotype was detected only a few times. The rearrangement uses TRBV7-9 and TRBJ2-1; D remains unclear. The CDR3 has 13 residues. V was cut by 3 bases and J by 6 bases, with 9 bases left in between. Germline V gene data show CDR1 as SEHNR and CDR2 as FQNEAQ (reference sequence). In nucleotides, the CDR3 is TGTGCCAGCAGCTTGTCCCCCGGCAATGAGCAGTTCTTC. Its translation: CASSLSPGNEQFF.

The chain couples TRBV30 to TRBJ2-2, with 8 bases that match TRBD1. The junction had 4 bases not matched to a gene; V was cut back by 3 bases and J by 1 base. The CDR3 extends over 15 amino acids. The germline V gene has CDR1 GTSNPN and CDR2 SVGIG (reference sequence). The CDR3 here is CAWSEGQVNTGELFF. The CDR3 coding sequence is TGTGCCTGGAGCGAGGGACAGGTGAACACCGGGGAGCTGTTTTTT.

This clonotype has ten or more counts. The chain employs TRBV18 and TRBJ1-2, with D uncertain. There are 15 residues in the CDR3. Germline V CDR1 and CDR2: KGHSH, LQKENI. V lost 6 bases, J lost 0 bases, and 14 bases lay in between. The CDR3 reads CASSPPAGTNYGYTF. The CDR3 region has the DNA TGTGCCAGCTCTCCCCCGGCCGGAACTAACTATGGCTACACCTTC.

In this sample, this clonotype turned up many times. J is TRBJ2-5 and V is TRBV3-1; possible D gene TRBD1, 6 bases. The CDR3 sequence is 15 residues long. The V gene lost 3 bases and the J gene lost 1 base, with 12 bases spanning the gap. The germline CDR1 and CDR2 sequences are LGHDT and YNNKEL (reference sequence). CDR3 coding DNA: TGTGCCAGCAGCCAGGGGGACACGGCCCAAGAGACCCAGTACTTC. Its translation is CASSQGDTAQETQYF.

This clonotype came up many times. The chain joins TRBV5-1 to TRBJ1-1; D not resolved. The CDR3 length is 13 residues. CDR1 and CDR2 (germline): SGHRS, YFSETQ. V gave up 4 bases and J gave up 7 bases, with 14 bases separating them. CDR3 nucleotides: TGCGCCAGCAGCCCCGACGTATCGGGTGAAGCTTTCTTT. This sequence encodes CASSPDVSGEAFF.

This sequence joins TRBV9 and TRBJ2-1; D not resolved. The ends were cut back, 3 bases at V and 10 bases at J, with 11 bases in the middle. Germline assignment: CDR1 SGDLS and CDR2 YYNGEE. The CDR3 consists of 12 residues. CDR3: CASSAEVGEQFF. CDR3 sequence (DNA): TGTGCCAGCAGCGCCGAGGTCGGGGAGCAGTTCTTC. The variable domain in full, completed from reference TRBV9 and TRBJ2-1, reads DSGVTQTPKHLITATGQRVTLRCSPRSGDLSVYWYQQSLDQGLQFLIQYYNGEERAKGNILERFSAQQFPDLHSELNLSSLELGDSALYFCASSAEVGEQFFGPGTRLTVL.

There are many counts of this clonotype. This chain joins TRBV4-1 and TRBJ1-1; tentatively, D is TRBD1 (5 bases). V was shortened by 0 bases and J by 11 bases, with 25 bases between the two germline ends. The CDR3 runs to 17 residues. CDR1 and CDR2 (germline): MGHRA, YSYEKL. The CDR3 is CASSQDWVSQKGRAAFF. The DNA of the CDR3 is TGCGCCAGCAGCCAAGATTGGGTTTCGCAGAAGGGGAGAGCGGCTTTCTTT.

This clonotype counts as medium-sized (0.01 to 0.1%). The chain is built from TRBV12-3 or TRBV12-4 and TRBJ1-6; the D is unclear. The V and J ends lost 2 bases and 9 bases respectively, with 8 bases between them. The CDR3 sequence is 13 residues long. As DNA, the CDR3 is TGTGCCAGCAGTTTAAAGGAGCGTTCACCCCTCCACTTT. The encoded protein is CASSLKERSPLHF.

This clonotype was counted at least ten times. The chain employs TRBV6-1 and TRBJ2-7; D call uncertain. CDR1 and CDR2 (germline): MNHNS, SASEGT. The V end was cut by 10 bases, the J end by 5 bases, with 15 bases between. The CDR3 runs to 12 residues. The CDR3: CATKERRHEQYF. For the CDR3, the DNA is TGTGCCACCAAAGAGAGGCGTCACGAGCAGTACTTC.